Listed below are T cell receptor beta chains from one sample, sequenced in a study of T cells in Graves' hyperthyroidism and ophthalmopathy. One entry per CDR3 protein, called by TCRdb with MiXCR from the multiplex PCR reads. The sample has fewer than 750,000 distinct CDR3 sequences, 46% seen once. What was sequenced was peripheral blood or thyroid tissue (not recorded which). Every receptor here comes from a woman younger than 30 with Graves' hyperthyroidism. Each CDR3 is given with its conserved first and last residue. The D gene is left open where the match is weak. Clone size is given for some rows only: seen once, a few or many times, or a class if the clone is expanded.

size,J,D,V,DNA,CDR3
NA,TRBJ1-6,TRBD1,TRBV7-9,TGTGCCAGCAGCTTGGTAGGGACAGTTAATTCACCCCTCCACTTT,CASSLVGTVNSPLHF
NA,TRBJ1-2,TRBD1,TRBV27,TGTGCCAGCTGGGACAGGGGGTTATATGGCTACACCTTC,CASWDRGLYGYTF
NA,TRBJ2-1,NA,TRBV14,TGTGCCAGCAGCCCTACTAACGTGTACAATGAGCAGTTCTTC,CASSPTNVYNEQFF
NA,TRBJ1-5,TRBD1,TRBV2,TGTGTCAGCCGGGACAGGGATGATCAGCCCCAGCATTTT,CVSRDRDDQPQHF
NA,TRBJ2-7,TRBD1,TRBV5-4,TGTGCCAGCAGCCAAGTCCGGGACAGGATATCCTACGAGCAGTACTTC,CASSQVRDRISYEQYF
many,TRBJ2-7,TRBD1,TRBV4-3,TGCGCCAGCAGCCAAGATGAGGACAGGGCATACGAGCAGTACTTC,CASSQDEDRAYEQYF
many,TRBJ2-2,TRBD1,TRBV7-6,TGTGCCAGCAGACCAGGACAGGGGGCGCCGAAAGAGGAGCTGTTTTTT,CASRPGQGAPKEELFF
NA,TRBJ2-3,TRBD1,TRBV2,TGTGCCAGCAGTCGGGACAGGGCCCCAGATACGCAGTATTTT,CASSRDRAPDTQYF
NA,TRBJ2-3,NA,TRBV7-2,TGTGCCAGCAGCTCCGGGACTCCAGGGCGCCATACGCAGTATTTT,CASSSGTPGRHTQYF
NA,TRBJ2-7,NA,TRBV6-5,TGTGCCAGCAGTTACCCCCTAGCCCCCGTCACCTACGAGCAGTACTTC,CASSYPLAPVTYEQYF
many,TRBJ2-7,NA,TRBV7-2,TGTGCCAGCAGCCCACAAACGGGCTACGAGCAGTACTTC,CASSPQTGYEQYF
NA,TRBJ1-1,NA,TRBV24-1,TGTGCCAGCAGTCCCGGGACTAGCGGGATCCATGAAGCTTTCTTT,CASSPGTSGIHEAFF
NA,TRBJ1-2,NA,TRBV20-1,TGCAGTGCTAGAGATGAAGGCAGGGCGGCTTTTAACTATGGCTACACCTTC,CSARDEGRAAFNYGYTF
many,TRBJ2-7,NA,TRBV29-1,TGCAGCGTTCTCAAACGGGACGGTTCCTACGAGCAGTACTTC,CSVLKRDGSYEQYF
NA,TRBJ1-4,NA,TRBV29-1,TGCAGCGGGACAGATGAAAAACTGTTTTTT,CSGTDEKLFF
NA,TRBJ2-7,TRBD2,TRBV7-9,TGTGCCAGCAGCAGACGACTAGCGGGAGCCGAGCAGTACTTC,CASSRRLAGAEQYF
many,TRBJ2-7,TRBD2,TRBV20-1,TGCAGTGCTAACCACATCCTAGCGGGAGAATACGAGCAGTACTTC,CSANHILAGEYEQYF
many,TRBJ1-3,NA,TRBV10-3,TGTGCCATCAGATCTCCGGAGCGCTCTGGAAACACCATATATTTT,CAIRSPERSGNTIYF
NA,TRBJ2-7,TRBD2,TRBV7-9,TGTGCCAGCAGCGGCACCGGGACTAGGATTTACGAGCAGTACTTC,CASSGTGTRIYEQYF
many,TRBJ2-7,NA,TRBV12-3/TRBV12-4,TGTGCCAGCAGTATGTGGGTTCGGGACGAGCAGTACTTC,CASSMWVRDEQYF
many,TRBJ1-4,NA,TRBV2,TGTGCCAGCGGGGGGGGGGCAAAAAAGAATGAAAAACTGTTTTTT,CASGGGAKKNEKLFF
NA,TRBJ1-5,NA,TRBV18,TGTGCCAGCTCACGGGACCGCAAATTGCCCCAGCATTTT,CASSRDRKLPQHF
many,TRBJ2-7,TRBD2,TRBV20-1,TGCAGTGCTAGAGATGCAGTAGAGGGACTAGCGGGAGTAATGCTCGAGCAGTACTTC,CSARDAVEGLAGVMLEQYF